The 17 T cell receptor beta chains in this list originate from one sample, sequenced in a study of T-cell memory formation after mild COVID-19. In TCRdb, the 5' RACE reads were re-called with MiXCR into one record per CDR3 protein. The sample lists tens of thousands of distinct CDR3 sequences, 20% to 30% occurring once. The sequenced material came from PBMCs or a T cell subset sorted from them (not recorded which). These receptors all stem from a man aged 18 to 35 who had mild COVID-19 (a few samples of this study predate the infection). Cell type and time point are not known.

The J gene is TRBJ2-3, the V gene TRBV7-9; D gene unclear. In germline, CDR1 is SEHNR, CDR2 FQNEAQ (reference sequence). This CDR3 is built from 17 residues. Trimming cost V 5 bases and J 0 bases, with 18 bases left between them. Here the CDR3 reads CASSPRGASRSTDTQYF. The CDR3 DNA sequence: TGTGCCAGCAGCCCTAGAGGTGCTAGTCGGAGCACAGATACGCAGTATTTT. The whole variable domain, filled in from reference TRBV7-9 and TRBJ2-3, reads DTGVSQNPRHKITKRGQNVTFRCDPISEHNRLYWYRQTLGQGPEFLTYFQNEAQLEKSRLLSDRFSAERPKGSFSTLEIQRTEQGDSAMYLCASSPRGASRSTDTQYFGPGTRLTVL.

The chain employs TRBV9 and TRBJ2-2, with D perhaps TRBD1 (6 bases). Germline assignment: CDR1 SGDLS and CDR2 YYNGEE. The CDR3 is 17 amino acids. The V and J ends lost 4 bases and 0 bases respectively, with 16 bases between them. The CDR3 spells CASSINRDLANTGELFF. For the CDR3, the DNA is TGTGCCAGCAGCATTAACAGGGACCTCGCGAACACCGGGGAGCTGTTTTTT.

This chain joins TRBV6-5 and TRBJ1-1; TRBD1 is a possible D gene (6 bases). V lost 6 bases, J lost 4 bases, and 15 bases lay in between. Germline V lookup: CDR1 MNHEY, CDR2 SVGAGI. The CDR3 is made up of 14 amino acids. In DNA, the CDR3 is TGTGCCAGCAGACCCCAACAGGGACCCACTGAAGCTTTCTTT. As protein: CASRPQQGPTEAFF.

The V call is TRBV4-1, the J call TRBJ2-1, with D perhaps TRBD1 (5 bases). This CDR3 has 13 amino acids. The V gene's germline CDR1 is MGHRA and CDR2 YSYEKL. The V end lost 1 base, the J end lost 9 bases, and 10 bases lay between the germline ends. The CDR3 protein is CASSQAPDTEQFF. The CDR3 DNA is TGCGCCAGCAGCCAAGCCCCGGACACTGAGCAGTTCTTC.

This chain connects TRBV5-1 to TRBJ2-3; 7 nucleotides match TRBD2. V shed 4 bases, J shed 5 bases, and the junction held 13 bases outside the gene matches. There are 16 residues in the CDR3. The germline gives CDR1 SGHRS, CDR2 YFSETQ. The chain's CDR3 is CASSPPVGGREDTQYF. Here the CDR3 DNA reads TGCGCCAGCAGCCCCCCCGTGGGGGGGAGAGAAGATACGCAGTATTTT.

This clonotype turned up a few times. This sequence joins TRBV14 and TRBJ2-7, with 7 positions matching TRBD1. Losses at the gene ends were 4 bases for V and 6 bases for J; bases not matched to a gene: 9. The CDR3 runs to 14 residues. From germline, CDR1 is SGHDN and CDR2 FVKESK. CDR3 protein: CASSLQGVRGEQYF. The CDR3 DNA reads TGTGCCAGCAGCCTGCAGGGGGTTCGGGGCGAGCAGTACTTC.

This clonotype showed up just a few times. The chain has TRBV6-5 and TRBJ1-2; D is unclear. The CDR3 has 14 residues. Trimming removed 2 bases at V and 0 bases at J, with 7 bases between. Looked up from germline, CDR1 is MNHEY and CDR2 is SVGAGI. The CDR3 coding sequence is TGTGCCAGCAGTTACCGGGGTACTAACTATGGCTACACCTTC. Amino acids: CASSYRGTNYGYTF.

The chain carries TRBV10-1 and TRBJ2-3, with 8 bases aligning to TRBD1. J gave up 0 bases and V 8 bases, and 7 bases lay outside the gene matches. The CDR3 length is 15 residues. Germline V gene sequence: CDR1 WNHNN, CDR2 SYGVQD (reference sequence). In DNA, the CDR3 is TGCGCCAGCGCCGGGGACAGGATGAGCACAGATACGCAGTATTTT. Its translation is CASAGDRMSTDTQYF.

The table lists this clonotype with many counts. The chain couples TRBV12-3 or TRBV12-4 to TRBJ2-3; perhaps D is TRBD1 or TRBD2 (5 bases each). The CDR3 contains 16 residues. Trimming removed 6 bases from V and 1 base from J, with 17 bases in between. Written as DNA, the CDR3 is TGTGCCAGCAGCTTTGGGACCTCCGGACGCACAGATACGCAGTATTTT. Amino acid sequence: CASSFGTSGRTDTQYF.

The sample holds a few counts of this clonotype. The chain is built from TRBV6-1 and TRBJ1-1; D remains unclear. There are 14 residues in the CDR3. Germline V lookup: CDR1 MNHNS, CDR2 SASEGT. Between the trimmed V and J ends, which lost 1 base and 4 bases, there was a span of 10 bases. CDR3 sequence reads: CASSEGLEGTEAFF. The DNA for the CDR3 is TGTGCCAGCAGTGAAGGACTGGAGGGCACTGAAGCTTTCTTT.

The rearrangement links TRBV11-2 to TRBJ2-3; TRBD2 matches 14 bases. Germline V gene data show CDR1 as SGHAT and CDR2 as FQNNGV. The CDR3 has 15 residues. Germline trimming cut 5 bases from V and 4 bases from J; bases unmatched to any gene: 2. DNA of the CDR3: TGTGCCAGCAGCGGGGGACTAGCGGGGGCAGATACGCAGTATTTT. It translates to CASSGGLAGADTQYF.

This clonotype was found a few times. The chain employs TRBV13 and TRBJ1-1; unclear D gene. The CDR3 is made up of 13 amino acids. The V end was cut by 3 bases, the J end by 8 bases, with 13 bases between. Germline CDR1 is PRHDT and CDR2 is FYEKMQ (reference sequence). This CDR3 is CASSLGGSSEAFF. The CDR3 coding sequence is TGTGCCAGCAGCTTGGGCGGATCCTCCGAAGCTTTCTTT.

The chain recombines TRBV27 with TRBJ1-1; D is unclear. CDR3 length: 14 residues. Trimming cost V 2 bases and J 4 bases, with 11 bases left between them. CDR1 MNHEY and CDR2 SMNVEV come from the germline V gene (reference sequence). The CDR3 region is CASSLIPGSTEAFF. The DNA of the CDR3 is TGTGCCAGCAGTTTAATCCCGGGTAGCACTGAAGCTTTCTTT.

Only a few counts were recorded for this clonotype. The DNA of the CDR3 is TGTGCCAGCAGCTACTCGCCAGGGTTTTCGGATGAGCAGTTCTTC. This encodes CASSYSPGFSDEQFF. The J gene is TRBJ2-1, the V gene TRBV11-2, with D possibly matching TRBD1 (5 bases). Between the trimmed V and J ends, which lost 4 bases and 8 bases, there was a span of 18 bases. CDR3 size: 15 residues. The germline V gene has CDR1 SGHAT and CDR2 FQNNGV.

This clonotype came up a few times. The chain recombines TRBV5-1 with TRBJ1-1, with D perhaps matching TRBD1 (5 bases). V shed 3 bases and J shed 5 bases, with 14 bases lying between them. Germline V gene lookup returns CDR1 SGHRS and CDR2 YFSETQ. The CDR3 runs 14 residues. CDR3 DNA: TGCGCCAGCAGCTCGTCTATGGGGGGGACTGAAGCTTTCTTT. As protein: CASSSSMGGTEAFF.

V is TRBV29-1 and J is TRBJ1-2; D is unresolved. The germline V gene has CDR1 SQVTM and CDR2 ANQGSEA. This CDR3 has 13 amino acids. Trimming shortened V by 2 bases and J by 0 bases, and 7 bases separated the two germline ends. The CDR3 region is CSVERPSNYGYTF. The CDR3 nucleotides read TGCAGCGTTGAAAGGCCCTCTAACTATGGCTACACCTTC.

This clonotype has only a few counts. The chain links TRBV2 to TRBJ2-3; 7 bases align to TRBD2. Trimming took 6 bases from V and 0 from J; bases not matched to a gene: 9. The CDR3 extends over 16 amino acids. Germline CDR1 reads SNHLY; CDR2 reads FYNNEI. The chain's CDR3 is CASRAGTTASTDTQYF. In DNA form, the CDR3 reads TGTGCCAGCAGGGCCGGGACTACAGCTAGCACAGATACGCAGTATTTT.